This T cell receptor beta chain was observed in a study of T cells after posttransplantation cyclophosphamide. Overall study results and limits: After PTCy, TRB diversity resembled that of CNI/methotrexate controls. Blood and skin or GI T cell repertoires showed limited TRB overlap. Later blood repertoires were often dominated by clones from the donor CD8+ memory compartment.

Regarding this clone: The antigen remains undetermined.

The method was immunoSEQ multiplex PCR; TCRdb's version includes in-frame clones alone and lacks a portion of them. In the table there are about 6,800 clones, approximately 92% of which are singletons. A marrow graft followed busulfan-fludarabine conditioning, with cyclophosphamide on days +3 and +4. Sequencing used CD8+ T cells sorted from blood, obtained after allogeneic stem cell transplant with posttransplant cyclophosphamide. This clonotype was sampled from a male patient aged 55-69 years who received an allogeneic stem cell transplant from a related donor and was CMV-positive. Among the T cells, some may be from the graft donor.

CDR3 in DNA: TGTGCCACAATCCGGGACAGGGGAGTGGATACGCAGTATTTT. It encodes CATIRDRGVDTQYF. The chain uses TRBV15 and TRBJ2-3; TRBD1 matches 10 bases. With 9 bases clipped from V and 6 bases from J, the junction kept 9 bases outside the gene matches. Per germline, CDR1 LNHNV and CDR2 YYDKDF (reference sequence). The CDR3 covers 14 residues.